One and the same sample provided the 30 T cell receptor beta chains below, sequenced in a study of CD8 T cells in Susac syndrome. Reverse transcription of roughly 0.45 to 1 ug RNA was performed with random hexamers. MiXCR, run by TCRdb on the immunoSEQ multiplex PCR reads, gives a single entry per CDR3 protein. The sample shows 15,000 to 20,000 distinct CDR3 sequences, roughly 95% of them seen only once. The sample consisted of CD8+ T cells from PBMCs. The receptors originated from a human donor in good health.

CDR3 amino acids: CASSSRQTVKGLDEQFF. The DNA for the CDR3 is TGTGCCAGTAGCTCGCGTCAGACTGTTAAAGGGCTGGATGAGCAGTTCTTC. This chain joins TRBV19 and TRBJ2-1, with D unresolved. V was pared by 6 bases and J by 8 bases, with 26 bases between. Germline CDR1 LNHDA, CDR2 SQIVND (reference sequence). The CDR3 contains 17 residues. Supplemented by reference TRBV19 and TRBJ2-1, the full variable domain reads DGGITQSPKYLFRKEGQNVTLSCEQNLNHDAMYWYRQDPGQGLRLIYYSQIVNDFQKGDIAEGYSVSREKKESFPLTVTSAQKNPTAFYLCASSSRQTVKGLDEQFFGPGTRLTVL.

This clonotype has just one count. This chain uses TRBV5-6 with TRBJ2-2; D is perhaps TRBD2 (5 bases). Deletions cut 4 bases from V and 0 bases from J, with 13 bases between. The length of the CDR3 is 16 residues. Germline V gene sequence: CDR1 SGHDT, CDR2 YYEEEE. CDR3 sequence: CASSTLRGSNTGELFF. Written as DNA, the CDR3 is TGTGCCAGCAGCACCCTACGGGGTTCGAACACCGGGGAGCTGTTTTTT. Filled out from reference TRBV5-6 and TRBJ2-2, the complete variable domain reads DAGVTQSPTHLIKTRGQQVTLRCSPKSGHDTVSWYQQALGQGPQFIFQYYEEEERQRGNFPDRFSGHQFPNYSSELNVNALLLGDSALYLCASSTLRGSNTGELFFGEGSRLTVL.

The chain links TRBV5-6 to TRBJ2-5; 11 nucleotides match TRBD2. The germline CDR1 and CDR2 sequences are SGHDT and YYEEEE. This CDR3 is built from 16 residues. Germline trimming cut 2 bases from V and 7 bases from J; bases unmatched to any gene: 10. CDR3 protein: CASSFQTSGTPGTQYF. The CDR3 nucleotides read TGTGCCAGCAGCTTTCAGACTAGCGGGACCCCAGGGACCCAGTACTTC.

The CDR3 DNA reads as TGCGCCAGCAGCCCGGGTCCTACTTACAATGAGCAGTTCTTC. Translation: CASSPGPTYNEQFF. V is TRBV23-1 and J is TRBJ2-1; the D is unclear. TRBV23-1 is designated an ORF whose function remains uncertain. This CDR3 comprises 14 residues. V lost 6 bases to trimming and J lost 4 bases, with 13 bases between them.

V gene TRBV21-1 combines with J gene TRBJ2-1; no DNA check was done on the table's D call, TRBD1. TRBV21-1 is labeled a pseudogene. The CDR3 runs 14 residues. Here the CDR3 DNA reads TGTGCCAGCAGCAAGGGGGACAGGCACAATGAGCAGTTCTTC. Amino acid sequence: CASSKGDRHNEQFF.

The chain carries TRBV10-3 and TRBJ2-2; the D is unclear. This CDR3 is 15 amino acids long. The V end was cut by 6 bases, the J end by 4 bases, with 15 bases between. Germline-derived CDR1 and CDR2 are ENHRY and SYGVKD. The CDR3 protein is CAIRPAGFGTGELFF. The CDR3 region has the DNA TGTGCCATCAGACCGGCCGGGTTCGGCACCGGGGAGCTGTTTTTT.

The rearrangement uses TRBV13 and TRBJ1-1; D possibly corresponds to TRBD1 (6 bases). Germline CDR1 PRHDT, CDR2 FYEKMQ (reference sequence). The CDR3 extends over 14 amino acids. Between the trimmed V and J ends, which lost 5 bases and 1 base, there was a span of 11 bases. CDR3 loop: CASSSDRQNTEAFF. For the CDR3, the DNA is TGTGCCAGCAGCAGCGACAGGCAGAACACTGAAGCTTTCTTT.

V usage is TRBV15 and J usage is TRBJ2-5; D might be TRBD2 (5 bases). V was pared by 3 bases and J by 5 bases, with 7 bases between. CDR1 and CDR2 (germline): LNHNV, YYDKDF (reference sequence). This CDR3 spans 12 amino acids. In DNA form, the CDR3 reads TGTGCCACCAGCAGCAGCGGTGAGACCCAGTACTTC. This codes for CATSSSGETQYF.

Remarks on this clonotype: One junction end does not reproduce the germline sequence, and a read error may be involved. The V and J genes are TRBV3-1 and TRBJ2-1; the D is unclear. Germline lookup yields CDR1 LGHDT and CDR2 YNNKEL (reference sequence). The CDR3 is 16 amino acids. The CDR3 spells CASGQDSGPAYNEQFF. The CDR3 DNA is TGTGCCAGCGGCCAAGATTCCGGGCCAGCCTACAATGAGCAGTTCTTC.

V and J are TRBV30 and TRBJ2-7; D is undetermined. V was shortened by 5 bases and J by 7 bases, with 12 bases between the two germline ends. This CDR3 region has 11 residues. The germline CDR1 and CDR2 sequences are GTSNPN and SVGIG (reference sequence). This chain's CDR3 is CAWDFGWEQYF. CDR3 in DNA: TGTGCCTGGGACTTCGGCTGGGAGCAGTACTTC.

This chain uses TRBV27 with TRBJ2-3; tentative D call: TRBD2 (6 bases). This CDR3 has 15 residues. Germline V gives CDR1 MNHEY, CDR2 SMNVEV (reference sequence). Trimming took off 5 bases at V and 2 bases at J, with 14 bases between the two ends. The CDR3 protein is CASSLIREFTDTQYF. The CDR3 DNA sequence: TGTGCCAGCAGTCTCATCCGGGAGTTCACAGATACGCAGTATTTT.

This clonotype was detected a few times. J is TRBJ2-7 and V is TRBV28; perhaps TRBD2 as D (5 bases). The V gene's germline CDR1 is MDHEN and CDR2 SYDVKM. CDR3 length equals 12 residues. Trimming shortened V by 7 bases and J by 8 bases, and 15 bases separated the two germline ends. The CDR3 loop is CASTNPRGQQYF. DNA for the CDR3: TGTGCCAGCACTAACCCCCGGGGTCAGCAGTACTTC.

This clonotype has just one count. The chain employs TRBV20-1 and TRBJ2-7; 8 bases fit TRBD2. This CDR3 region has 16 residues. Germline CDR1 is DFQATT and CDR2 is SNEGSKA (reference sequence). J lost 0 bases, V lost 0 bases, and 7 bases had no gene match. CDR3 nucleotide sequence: TGCAGTGCTAGAGATCTAACTAGCGGTAGCTCCTACGAGCAGTACTTC. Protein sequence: CSARDLTSGSSYEQYF.

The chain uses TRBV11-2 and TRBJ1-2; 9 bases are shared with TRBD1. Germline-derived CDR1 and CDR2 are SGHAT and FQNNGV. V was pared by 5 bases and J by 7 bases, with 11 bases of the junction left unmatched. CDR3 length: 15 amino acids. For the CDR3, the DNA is TGTGCCAGCAGCCCCGTCCGGAACAGGGGGCTTGGCTACACCTTC. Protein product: CASSPVRNRGLGYTF. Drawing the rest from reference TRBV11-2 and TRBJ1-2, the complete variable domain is EAGVAQSPRYKIIEKRQSVAFWCNPISGHATLYWYQQILGQGPKLLIQFQNNGVVDDSQLPKDRFSAERLKGVDSTLKIQPAKLEDSAVYLCASSPVRNRGLGYTFGSGTRLTVV.

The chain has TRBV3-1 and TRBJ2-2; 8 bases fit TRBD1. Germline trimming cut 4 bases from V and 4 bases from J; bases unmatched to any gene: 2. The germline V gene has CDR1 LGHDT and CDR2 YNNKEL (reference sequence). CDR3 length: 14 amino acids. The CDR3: CASSLTGGTGELFF. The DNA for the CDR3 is TGTGCCAGCAGCCTTACAGGGGGCACCGGGGAGCTGTTTTTT.

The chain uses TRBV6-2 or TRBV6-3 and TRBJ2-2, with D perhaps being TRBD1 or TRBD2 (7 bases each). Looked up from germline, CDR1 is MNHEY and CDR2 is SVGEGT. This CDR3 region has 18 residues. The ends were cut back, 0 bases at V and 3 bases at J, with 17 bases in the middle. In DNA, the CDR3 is TGTGCCAGCAGTTACTCGACAGGGAGCGGGATTTACACCGGGGAGCTGTTTTTT. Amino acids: CASSYSTGSGIYTGELFF.

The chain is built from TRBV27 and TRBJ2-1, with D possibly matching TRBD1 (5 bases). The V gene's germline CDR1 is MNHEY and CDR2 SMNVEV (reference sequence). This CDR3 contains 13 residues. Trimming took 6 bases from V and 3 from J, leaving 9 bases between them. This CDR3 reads CASRLDSYNEQFF. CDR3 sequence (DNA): TGTGCCAGCAGACTCGACAGCTACAATGAGCAGTTCTTC.

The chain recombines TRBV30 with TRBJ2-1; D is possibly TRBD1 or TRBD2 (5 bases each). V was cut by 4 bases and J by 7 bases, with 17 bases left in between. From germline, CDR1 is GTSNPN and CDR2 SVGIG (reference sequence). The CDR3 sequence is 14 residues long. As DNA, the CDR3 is TGTGCCTGGAAGGGACCACCCTCGGGAAATGAGCAGTTCTTC. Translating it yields CAWKGPPSGNEQFF.

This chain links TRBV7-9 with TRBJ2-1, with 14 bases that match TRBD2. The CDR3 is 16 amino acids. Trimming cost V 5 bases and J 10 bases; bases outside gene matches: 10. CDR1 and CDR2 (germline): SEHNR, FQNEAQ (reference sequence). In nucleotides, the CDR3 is TGTGCCAGCAGCGATCCGGGACTAGCGGGAGAGAACGAGCAGTTCTTC. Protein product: CASSDPGLAGENEQFF.

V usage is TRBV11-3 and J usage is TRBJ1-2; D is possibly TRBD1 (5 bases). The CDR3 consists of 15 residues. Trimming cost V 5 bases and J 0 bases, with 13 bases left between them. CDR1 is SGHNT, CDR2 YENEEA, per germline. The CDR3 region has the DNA TGTGCCAGCAGCCACCCGGACACCGCTAACTATGGCTACACCTTC. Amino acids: CASSHPDTANYGYTF.

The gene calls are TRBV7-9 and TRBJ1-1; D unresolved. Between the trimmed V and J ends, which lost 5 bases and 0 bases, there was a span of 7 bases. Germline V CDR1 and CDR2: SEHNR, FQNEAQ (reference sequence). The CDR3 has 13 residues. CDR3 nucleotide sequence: TGTGCCAGCAGCCCCAGTATGAACACTGAAGCTTTCTTT. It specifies CASSPSMNTEAFF.

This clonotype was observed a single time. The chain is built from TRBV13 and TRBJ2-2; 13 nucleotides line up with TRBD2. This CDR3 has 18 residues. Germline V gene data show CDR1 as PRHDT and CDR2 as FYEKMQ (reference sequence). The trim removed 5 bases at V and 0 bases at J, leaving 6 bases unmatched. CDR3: CASSLGLAGDANTGELFF. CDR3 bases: TGTGCCAGCAGCCTCGGACTAGCGGGGGATGCGAACACCGGGGAGCTGTTTTTT.

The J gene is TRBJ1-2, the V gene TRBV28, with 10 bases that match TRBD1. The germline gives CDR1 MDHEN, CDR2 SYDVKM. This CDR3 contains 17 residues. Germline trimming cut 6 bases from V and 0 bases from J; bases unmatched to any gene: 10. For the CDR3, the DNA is TGTGCCAGCAGAAACCCGGACAGGGGGATTACTAACTATGGCTACACCTTC. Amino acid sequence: CASRNPDRGITNYGYTF.

This chain's CDR3 is CASSGNRGSSYEQYF. Here the CDR3 DNA reads TGTGCCAGCAGCGGAAACAGGGGCAGCTCCTACGAGCAGTACTTC. The rearrangement uses TRBV7-8 and TRBJ2-7; 7 nucleotides match TRBD1. The CDR3 contains 15 residues. The junction had 7 bases not matched to a gene; V was cut back by 5 bases and J by 0 bases. Germline V gene data show CDR1 as SGHVS and CDR2 as FQNEAQ.

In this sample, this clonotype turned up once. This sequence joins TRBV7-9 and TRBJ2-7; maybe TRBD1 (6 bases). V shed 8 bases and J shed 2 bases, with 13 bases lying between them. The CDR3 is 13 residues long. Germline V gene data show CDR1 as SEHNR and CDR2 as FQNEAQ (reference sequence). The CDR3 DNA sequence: TGTGCCAGCGGTGCCGGGGACACCTACGAGCAGTACGTC. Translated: CASGAGDTYEQYV.

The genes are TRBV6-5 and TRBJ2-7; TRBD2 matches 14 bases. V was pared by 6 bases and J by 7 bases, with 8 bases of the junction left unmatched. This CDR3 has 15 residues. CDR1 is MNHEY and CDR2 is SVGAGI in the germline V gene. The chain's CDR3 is CASSATGLAGEEQYF. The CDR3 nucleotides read TGTGCCAGCAGCGCTACGGGACTAGCGGGAGAAGAGCAGTACTTC.

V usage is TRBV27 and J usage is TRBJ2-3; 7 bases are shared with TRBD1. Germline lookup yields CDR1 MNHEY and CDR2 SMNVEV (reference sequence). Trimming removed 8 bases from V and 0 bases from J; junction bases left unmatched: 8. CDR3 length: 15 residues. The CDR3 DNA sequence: TGTGCCAGCTGCGACGGGACAGAGAGCACAGATACGCAGTATTTT. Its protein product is CASCDGTESTDTQYF.

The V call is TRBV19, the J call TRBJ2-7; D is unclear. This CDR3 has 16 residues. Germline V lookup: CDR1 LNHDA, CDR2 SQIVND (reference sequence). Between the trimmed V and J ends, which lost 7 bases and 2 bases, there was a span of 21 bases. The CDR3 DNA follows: TGTGCCAGTACCCCCGCTTTCGCAGGTGAGACCTACGAGCAGTACTTC. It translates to CASTPAFAGETYEQYF.

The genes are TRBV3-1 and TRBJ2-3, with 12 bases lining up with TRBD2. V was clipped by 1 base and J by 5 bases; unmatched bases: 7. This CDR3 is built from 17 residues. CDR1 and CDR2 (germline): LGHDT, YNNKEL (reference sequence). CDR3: CASSQASGRATGDTQYF. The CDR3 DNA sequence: TGTGCCAGCAGCCAAGCTAGCGGGAGGGCCACTGGAGATACGCAGTATTTT.

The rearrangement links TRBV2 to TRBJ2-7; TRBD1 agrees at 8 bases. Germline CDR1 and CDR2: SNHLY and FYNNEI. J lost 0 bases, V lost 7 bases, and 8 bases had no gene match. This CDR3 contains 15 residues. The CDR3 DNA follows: TGTGCCAGCACTCACGACAGGGGAAGCTCCTACGAGCAGTACGTC. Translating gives CASTHDRGSSYEQYV.